This is a list of T cell receptor beta chains from one sample in a study of blood T cells in healthy people across ages. TCRdb used MiXCR to reprocess the 5' RACE reads, holding one entry per CDR3 protein. The sample holds some 850,000 distinct CDR3 sequences, around 24% seen once. These data were also reused for a study on T cells of mothers and their children.

The sequenced material came from blood. The receptors here all came from a boy aged 5-17 years in good health. CDR3s include the opening cysteine and the closing phenylalanine or tryptophan. The D gene is left open where the match is weak. Size is omitted from some rows. Given values are once, few, many or a class for expanded clones.

V gene	D gene	J gene	clone size	CDR3 protein	CDR3 DNA
TRBV20-1	NA	TRBJ1-2	NA	CSARDEAGYGYTF	TGCAGTGCTAGAGACGAGGCGGGCTATGGCTACACCTTC
TRBV3-1	NA	TRBJ1-4	few	CASSQGGVSEKLFF	TGTGCCAGCAGCCAAGGGGGAGTGAGTGAAAAACTGTTTTTT
TRBV7-9	NA	TRBJ2-7	NA	CASSSGDRYEQYF	TGTGCCAGCAGCTCTGGCGACAGATACGAGCAGTACTTC
TRBV5-1	NA	TRBJ1-1	few	CASSLDAATVLTEAFF	TGCGCCAGCAGCTTGGACGCCGCGACCGTTTTGACTGAAGCTTTCTTT
TRBV9	TRBD1	TRBJ1-5	NA	CASSQDREGNQPQHF	TGTGCCAGCAGCCAGGACAGGGAGGGCAATCAGCCCCAGCATTTT
TRBV5-1	TRBD2	TRBJ2-1	few	CASSPKRESIYNEQFF	TGCGCCAGCAGCCCGAAGCGGGAGTCAATCTACAATGAGCAGTTCTTC
TRBV7-9	TRBD1	TRBJ1-4	NA	CASSSPGQGTTNEKLFF	TGTGCCAGCAGCTCACCGGGACAGGGGACAACTAATGAAAAACTGTTTTTT
TRBV12-3/TRBV12-4	NA	TRBJ1-1	NA	CASRSDKNTEAFF	TGTGCCAGCAGGTCAGATAAGAACACTGAAGCTTTCTTT
TRBV7-9	TRBD2	TRBJ2-5	many	CASSLSSSGGETQYF	TGTGCCAGCAGCTTATCATCTAGCGGGGGAGAGACCCAGTACTTC
TRBV5-1	NA	TRBJ2-5	few	CASRTGQQETQHF	TGCGCCAGCAGAACAGGTCAGCAAGAGACCCAGCACTTC
TRBV4-1	TRBD2	TRBJ2-5	few	CASSQGPPTSGETQYF	TGCGCCAGCAGCCAGGGTCCTCCAACTAGCGGCGAGACCCAGTACTTC
TRBV6-5	NA	TRBJ2-3	once	CASSTAAGRSTDTQYF	TGTGCCAGCAGTACCGCGGCAGGACGTAGCACGGATACGCAGTATTTT
TRBV6-5	TRBD1	TRBJ2-3	NA	CASSYPGTGATDTQYF	TGTGCCAGCAGTTACCCCGGGACAGGGGCCACAGATACGCAGTATTTT
TRBV5-1	NA	TRBJ1-2	few	CASSEGSPNYGYTF	TGCGCCAGCAGTGAAGGCAGCCCTAACTATGGCTACACCTTC
TRBV5-4	TRBD2	TRBJ2-3	few	CASSSAGESADTQYF	TGTGCCAGCAGCTCCGCGGGGGAGAGTGCAGATACGCAGTATTTT
TRBV12-3/TRBV12-4	TRBD1	TRBJ2-3	NA	CASSPDRGRPDTQYF	TGTGCCAGCAGCCCGGACAGGGGGCGCCCAGATACGCAGTATTTT
TRBV18	NA	TRBJ2-1	NA	CASSPGQAYYNEQFF	TGTGCCAGCTCACCCGGTCAGGCCTACTACAATGAGCAGTTCTTC
TRBV28	TRBD1	TRBJ2-5	NA	CASLSGTGPGSQETQYF	TGTGCCAGTCTCAGCGGGACAGGGCCGGGGTCCCAAGAGACCCAGTACTTC
TRBV27	NA	TRBJ1-2	NA	CASSFGALYGYTF	TGTGCCAGCAGTTTTGGGGCCCTCTATGGCTACACCTTC
TRBV20-1	TRBD2	TRBJ2-1	NA	CSARGTSETYNEQFF	TGCAGTGCCCGAGGGACTAGCGAGACCTACAATGAGCAGTTCTTC
TRBV12-3/TRBV12-4	TRBD1	TRBJ2-7	NA	CASTLGQGDEQYF	TGTGCCAGCACCCTCGGACAGGGAGACGAGCAGTACTTC
TRBV10-3	TRBD1	TRBJ2-5	NA	CASGQGSTQETQYF	TGTGCAAGTGGACAGGGTTCGACCCAAGAGACCCAGTACTTC